Presented here are 7 T cell receptor beta chains from one specimen sequenced in a study of blood T cell repertoires in COVID-19. Using immunoSEQ multiplex PCR, the repertoire was profiled, and TCRdb retains in-frame clones only, with some absent. The data contain 150,000 to 200,000 clones, over 80% of them seen just once; the ten biggest clones take up roughly 2.8%. Sequencing was performed on peripheral blood. The receptors here all came from a woman in her sixties with acute or convalescent COVID-19.

The chain joins TRBV30 to TRBJ1-1, with TRBD1 matching 11 bases. Germline CDR1 reads GTSNPN; CDR2 reads SVGIG (reference sequence). V gave up 4 bases and J gave up 3 bases; unmatched junction bases: 7. The CDR3 is 15 residues long. The CDR3 reads CAWIGQGAADTEAFF. CDR3 sequence (DNA): TGTGCCTGGATTGGACAGGGGGCGGCGGACACTGAAGCTTTCTTT.

The chain carries TRBV12-1 and TRBJ2-5; the table's D call TRBD2 went unverified against the DNA. TRBV12-1 is a documented pseudogene. CDR3 length: 16 amino acids. CDR3 coding DNA: TGTGCCAGCAGCCGTTTCAGCGGGGCGGACCAAGAGACCCAGTACTTC. Translating gives CASSRFSGADQETQYF.

The gene calls are TRBV28 and TRBJ2-7, with 8 bases identical to TRBD2. CDR3 size: 15 residues. V was clipped by 6 bases and J by 1 base; unmatched bases: 8. The V gene's germline CDR1 is MDHEN and CDR2 SYDVKM. As DNA, the CDR3 is TGTGCCAGCAGCATCCCAGCGGGGGATTCCTACGAGCAGTACTTC. Amino acids: CASSIPAGDSYEQYF.

This chain joins TRBV15 and TRBJ1-2, with D possibly matching TRBD1 (5 bases). Germline V gives CDR1 LNHNV, CDR2 YYDKDF (reference sequence). CDR3 length equals 16 residues. Between the trimmed V and J ends, which lost 1 base and 0 bases, there was a span of 12 bases. The CDR3: CATSRGGQPANYGYTF. Written as DNA, the CDR3 is TGTGCCACCAGCAGAGGCGGACAACCGGCTAACTATGGCTACACCTTC.

The J gene is TRBJ1-2, the V gene TRBV7-8, with 7 positions matching TRBD1. J lost 8 bases, V lost 2 bases, and 5 bases had no gene match. This CDR3 is 13 amino acids long. Germline CDR1 reads SGHVS; CDR2 reads FQNEAQ. The CDR3 is CASSLQGQWGYTF. As DNA, the CDR3 is TGTGCCAGCAGCTTACAGGGACAGTGGGGCTACACCTTC. Full variable domain (missing parts from reference TRBV7-8 and TRBJ1-2): GAGVSQSPRYKVAKRGQDVALRCDPISGHVSLFWYQQALGQGPEFLTYFQNEAQLDKSGLPSDRFFAERPEGSVSTLKIQRTQQEDSAVYLCASSLQGQWGYTFGSGTRLTVV.

This chain connects TRBV5-4 to TRBJ1-2; the D is unclear. V lost 3 bases to trimming and J lost 8 bases, with 11 bases between them. This CDR3 has 12 residues. CDR1 is SGHNT, CDR2 YYREEE, per germline (reference sequence). Written as DNA, the CDR3 is TGTGCCAGCAGCTCCCGGACGGGGGGCTACACCTTC. This encodes CASSSRTGGYTF.

In its sample, this clone was seen once. V usage is TRBV4-1 and J usage is TRBJ1-2, with 7 bases that match TRBD1. CDR1 and CDR2 from the germline V gene are MGHRA and YSYEKL. V lost 1 base, J lost 8 bases, and 13 bases stayed unmatched. The CDR3 consists of 16 residues. As DNA, the CDR3 is TGCGCCAGCAGCCAAGGACAGGGCGAACTCCGCCAGGGCTACACCTTC. Its translation: CASSQGQGELRQGYTF.